The 23 T cell receptor beta chains listed next were all sequenced from one sample in a study of blood T cell repertoires in COVID-19. Produced via immunoSEQ multiplex PCR; TCRdb's table is partial and in-frame only. The sample yields about 200,000 clones, roughly 88% seen once. The specimen sequenced was peripheral blood. The receptor source for this set is a man aged 50 or older with COVID-19, enrolled during active disease.

This rearrangement joins TRBV2 to TRBJ1-5; maybe TRBD1 (5 bases). Germline V gene lookup returns CDR1 SNHLY and CDR2 FYNNEI. This CDR3 is 15 amino acids long. The ends were cut back, 0 bases at V and 8 bases at J, with 14 bases in the middle. In nucleotides, the CDR3 is TGTGCCAGCAGTGAAGCTGGCGCCTCGGGGGAGCCCCAGCATTTT. It encodes CASSEAGASGEPQHF.

The V and J genes are TRBV7-8 and TRBJ2-1; TRBD2 matches 12 bases. CDR1 and CDR2 (germline): SGHVS, FQNEAQ. V was clipped by 1 base and J by 2 bases; unmatched bases: 6. The CDR3 runs 18 residues. DNA of the CDR3: TGTGCCAGCAGCTTAGGACTAGCGGGAGATCTCACCTACAATGAGCAGTTCTTC. Translation gives CASSLGLAGDLTYNEQFF. Using reference TRBV7-8 and TRBJ2-1 for the parts outside the CDR3, the full variable domain is GAGVSQSPRYKVAKRGQDVALRCDPISGHVSLFWYQQALGQGPEFLTYFQNEAQLDKSGLPSDRFFAERPEGSVSTLKIQRTQQEDSAVYLCASSLGLAGDLTYNEQFFGPGTRLTVL.

The V and J genes are TRBV5-1 and TRBJ2-3, with TRBD2 as a possible D gene (5 bases). V lost 0 bases to trimming and J lost 4 bases, with 15 bases between them. CDR3 size: 16 residues. The V gene's germline CDR1 is SGHRS and CDR2 YFSETQ. CDR3 loop: CASSLESAAYPDTQYF. CDR3 bases: TGCGCCAGCAGCTTGGAATCAGCGGCCTACCCAGATACGCAGTATTTT.

The chain carries TRBV6-2 or TRBV6-3 and TRBJ2-3; 14 nucleotides align to TRBD2. Germline trimming cut 5 bases from V and 1 base from J; bases unmatched to any gene: 2. This CDR3 has 16 amino acids. The germline V gene encodes CDR1 MNHEY and CDR2 SVGEGT. In DNA form, the CDR3 reads TGTGCCAGCAGTCAGACTAGCGGGGGGGGCACAGATACGCAGTATTTT. Protein: CASSQTSGGGTDTQYF.

The chain uses TRBV28 and TRBJ2-1, with a weak D call TRBD1 (6 bases). Germline V lookup: CDR1 MDHEN, CDR2 SYDVKM. The CDR3 spans 16 residues. V was trimmed by 2 bases and J by 1 base, leaving 12 bases between them. CDR3 DNA sequence: TGTGCCAGCAGTTTAGGCGGCAGGGGATCCTACAATGAGCAGTTCTTC. Translated, it gives CASSLGGRGSYNEQFF.

The genes are TRBV30 and TRBJ1-6, with TRBD1 matching over 7 bases. The length of the CDR3 is 14 residues. CDR1 is GTSNPN, CDR2 SVGIG, per germline (reference sequence). V lost 2 bases and J lost 8; bases outside the gene matches: 6. The CDR3 coding sequence is TGTGCCTGGAGTATGACAGGGAGAGATTCACCCCTCCACTTT. This translates into CAWSMTGRDSPLHF.

The chain uses TRBV5-4 and TRBJ2-7, with a weak D call TRBD2 (5 bases). The V gene lost 0 bases and the J gene lost 9 bases, with 19 bases spanning the gap. The CDR3 has 15 residues. CDR1 is SGHNT, CDR2 YYREEE, per germline (reference sequence). The CDR3 spells CASSLEGSSTTVQYF. The CDR3 DNA reads as TGTGCCAGCAGCTTGGAAGGGAGTTCCACCACGGTGCAGTACTTC.

Judged by abundance, this clone is medium-sized. The chain joins TRBV5-6 to TRBJ2-3; TRBD2 matches 14 bases. CDR3 length: 16 amino acids. The V and J ends lost 4 bases and 3 bases, in that order; junction bases with no gene match: 4. In germline, CDR1 is SGHDT, CDR2 YYEEEE. The CDR3 protein is CASSTGLAGGTDTQYF. The CDR3 region has the DNA TGTGCCAGCAGCACCGGACTAGCGGGGGGAACAGATACGCAGTATTTT.

The chain carries TRBV5-1 and TRBJ2-7, with TRBD2 identical over 13 bases. CDR3 length equals 16 residues. Per the germline V gene, CDR1 is SGHRS and CDR2 is YFSETQ. Unmatched junction bases numbered 7, after V lost 4 bases and J lost 3 bases. The CDR3 DNA reads TGCGCCAGCAGCATTACTAGCGGGAGGGGAAACTACGAGCAGTACTTC. It is translated as CASSITSGRGNYEQYF.

J is TRBJ1-4 and V is TRBV27; tentatively, D is TRBD1 (6 bases). Germline V CDR1 and CDR2: MNHEY, SMNVEV (reference sequence). This CDR3 comprises 15 residues. The V gene lost 6 bases and the J gene lost 2 bases, with 13 bases spanning the gap. The CDR3 DNA sequence: TGTGCCAGCAGCTACAGGGCGTCGACTAATGAAAAACTGTTTTTT. As protein: CASSYRASTNEKLFF.

This clone was seen only a few times. The J gene is TRBJ2-3, the V gene TRBV5-1, with TRBD2 matching 11 bases. The trim removed 3 bases at V and 6 bases at J, leaving 3 bases unmatched. CDR1 and CDR2 (germline): SGHRS, YFSETQ. The CDR3 spans 14 residues. Here the CDR3 DNA reads TGCGCCAGCAGCTGGACTAGCGGGTGGGATACGCAGTATTTT. Translated, it gives CASSWTSGWDTQYF.

This chain joins TRBV6-6 and TRBJ1-6; 7 bases agree with TRBD1. The CDR3 spans 16 residues. Trimming took 0 bases from V and 8 from J; bases not matched to a gene: 7. Germline CDR1 MNHNY, CDR2 SVGAGI (reference sequence). The CDR3 reads CASSYSETGWDSPLHF. Here the CDR3 DNA reads TGTGCCAGCAGTTACTCGGAGACAGGGTGGGATTCACCCCTCCACTTT.

This clone was seen a few times. This chain connects TRBV19 to TRBJ1-5, with a tentative D call TRBD1 (5 bases). Germline CDR1 is LNHDA and CDR2 is SQIVND (reference sequence). CDR3 length: 17 residues. The V end lost 3 bases, the J end lost 0 bases, and 15 bases lay between the germline ends. The CDR3 protein is CASSIRQGGYSNQPQHF. The CDR3 DNA is TGTGCCAGTAGTATTCGGCAGGGTGGCTATAGCAATCAGCCCCAGCATTTT.

CDR3 protein: CASSSDTSDTDTQYF. The DNA of the CDR3 is TGTGCCAGCAGTTCGGACACATCGGACACAGATACGCAGTATTTT. This chain joins TRBV28 and TRBJ2-3, with a tentative D call TRBD1 (5 bases). The CDR3 is 15 residues long. Trimming pared 4 bases from V and 2 bases from J, leaving 13 bases between. Germline CDR1 is MDHEN and CDR2 is SYDVKM.

This chain links TRBV19 with TRBJ2-5; TRBD1 aligns across 11 bases. The CDR3 spans 14 residues. J lost 5 bases, V lost 7 bases, and 6 bases had no gene match. CDR1 is LNHDA and CDR2 is SQIVND in the germline V gene (reference sequence). The CDR3 nucleotides are TGTGCCAGTACCGCGGGACAGGGGGGCGAGACCCAGTACTTC. Its protein product is CASTAGQGGETQYF. Together with reference TRBV19 and TRBJ2-5, the CDR3 gives the full variable domain: DGGITQSPKYLFRKEGQNVTLSCEQNLNHDAMYWYRQDPGQGLRLIYYSQIVNDFQKGDIAEGYSVSREKKESFPLTVTSAQKNPTAFYLCASTAGQGGETQYFGPGTRLLVL.

V is TRBV7-9 and J is TRBJ2-1, with a possible D match to TRBD1 (5 bases). This CDR3 comprises 17 residues. Germline CDR1 is SEHNR and CDR2 is FQNEAQ (reference sequence). V lost 5 bases to trimming and J lost 1 base, with 18 bases between them. Here the CDR3 DNA reads TGTGCCAGCAGCGGGCCCTTCAGGGTTCTTTCCTACAATGAGCAGTTCTTC. As protein: CASSGPFRVLSYNEQFF. Filled out from reference TRBV7-9 and TRBJ2-1, the complete variable domain reads DTGVSQNPRHKITKRGQNVTFRCDPISEHNRLYWYRQTLGQGPEFLTYFQNEAQLEKSRLLSDRFSAERPKGSFSTLEIQRTEQGDSAMYLCASSGPFRVLSYNEQFFGPGTRLTVL.

This clone was counted between two and nine times. V and J are TRBV7-3 and TRBJ2-1; TRBD2 is a possible D gene (5 bases). Trimming removed 0 bases at V and 5 bases at J, with 11 bases between. This CDR3 is 15 amino acids long. The germline V gene has CDR1 SGHTA and CDR2 FQGTGA. Here the CDR3 DNA reads TGTGCCAGCAGCTTAACCGGAGGCGACCACAATGAGCAGTTCTTC. Translating gives CASSLTGGDHNEQFF.

V gene TRBV2 combines with J gene TRBJ2-7, with 9 bases matching TRBD2. V shed 4 bases, J shed 2 bases, and the junction held 3 bases outside the gene matches. The length of the CDR3 is 14 residues. The germline V gene encodes CDR1 SNHLY and CDR2 FYNNEI. CDR3 nucleotide sequence: TGTGCCAGCAGTGGGGCGGGAGGGGCCTACGAGCAGTACTTC. It yields the protein CASSGAGGAYEQYF.

This clone was counted a few times. CDR3 sequence: CASSMFGQGATNEKLFF. CDR3 sequence (DNA): TGTGCCAGTAGTATGTTTGGACAGGGGGCAACTAATGAAAAACTGTTTTTT. The rearrangement uses TRBV19 and TRBJ1-4, with TRBD1 identical over 10 bases. Per germline, CDR1 LNHDA and CDR2 SQIVND (reference sequence). The CDR3 contains 17 residues. V lost 3 bases and J lost 0; bases outside the gene matches: 4.

The chain joins TRBV19 to TRBJ2-1, with 9 bases matching TRBD2. Trimming took 7 bases from V and 3 from J; bases not matched to a gene: 10. Germline V gene data show CDR1 as LNHDA and CDR2 as SQIVND (reference sequence). The CDR3 contains 16 residues. The DNA for the CDR3 is TGTGCCAGTATGAGAGGTAGCGGGAGATTCTACAATGAGCAGTTCTTC. Amino acids: CASMRGSGRFYNEQFF.

The chain combines TRBV18 with TRBJ1-1, with TRBD1 matching 8 bases. The CDR3 runs 14 residues. From germline, CDR1 is KGHSH and CDR2 LQKENI. The ends lost 3 bases at V and 3 bases at J; junction bases unmatched: 3. The CDR3 DNA sequence: TGTGCCAGCTCACCGAACAGGGGGTACACTGAAGCTTTCTTT. Its protein is CASSPNRGYTEAFF.

This chain connects TRBV23-1 to TRBJ2-7; a weak D match, TRBD1 (5 bases). TRBV23-1 is filed as an ORF, its function uncertain. The CDR3 length is 17 residues. V lost 2 bases, J lost 6 bases, and 23 bases lay in between. CDR3 DNA: TGCGCCAGCAGTCAACCTCACGCTCACCAGGGCAGTGCCGAGCAGTACTTC. The encoded protein is CASSQPHAHQGSAEQYF.

This clone has more than one count but fewer than ten. The gene calls are TRBV9 and TRBJ2-3; TRBD2 matches 13 bases. CDR3 length equals 18 residues. V lost 0 bases and J lost 6; bases outside the gene matches: 10. CDR1 SGDLS and CDR2 YYNGEE come from the germline V gene. This CDR3 reads CASSVDGTSGTRVDTQYF. Written as DNA, the CDR3 is TGTGCCAGCAGCGTAGACGGGACTAGCGGGACCCGGGTCGATACGCAGTATTTT.